This T cell receptor beta chain is drawn from a study of vaccination and CD4 T cells after COVID-19 (dated by TCRdb to 2022 to 2024). For the study in its entirety: SARS-CoV-2 positivity had been established in the convalescent patients by nasal swab PCR, and mild disease was recorded in several of these patients and severe disease in one. The spike-specific CD4+ TCR repertoire was compared before and after mRNA vaccination in nine to ten COVID-19 convalescent patients and a handful of infection-naive healthy vaccine recipients. Post-COVID blood samples were collected from convalescent patients a median of roughly 100 days after diagnosis, with a range of about 30 to 161 days. The time from the second vaccine dose to post-vaccine blood sampling had a median of roughly 77 days and ranged from roughly 12 to 250 days. Two doses of either the Pfizer-BioNTech BNT162b2 vaccine (n=8) or the Moderna mRNA-1273 vaccine (n=2) were administered to participants. For stimulating the cultures, overlapping spike peptide pools were used, derived from SARS-CoV-2 as well as from the common cold coronaviruses HCoV-NL63, HCoV-OC43 and HCoV-229E. As controls, cultures received a CEFX viral epitope pool (the positive control), an HIV-1 Nef peptide pool (the negative control), or no peptide at all. In the convalescent cohort there were six males and four females, among whom were two Hispanic individuals, seven Caucasians, two Asians and one multiracial person.

The sample's treatment or condition, from its label and the paper: roughly 11-day PBMC culture with coronavirus spike peptide pools or control peptides (ViraFEST assay). The ViraFEST assay was used in the study, in which antigen-specific T cells were expanded with peptide pools and expanded clonotypes were subsequently identified by TCR sequencing. The positive SARS-CoV-2 PCR tests of the convalescent patients were dated from March to December 2020, before the Alpha, Beta and Delta variants emerged in the United States. PBMCs were cultured at around 2.2 million per well in IMDM supplemented with roughly 5% human AB serum and about 10 IU/ml IL-2, with approximately 9.2 ug/ml peptide pools added. On days 3 and 7, half of the culture medium was replaced with fresh IL-2-containing medium. Once the cells had been in culture for over 9 days, the EasySep CD4+ T cell isolation kit was used to isolate CD4+ T cells by negative selection. PBMCs were separated from whole blood using Ficoll-Paque Plus gradient centrifugation and then either used fresh or cryopreserved at -140C. Triplicate wells were generally used for each culture condition.

V is trimmed back by 2 bases and J by 5 bases, and the junction contains 9 bases that no gene match accounts for. The germline V gene encodes CDR1 SGHNT and CDR2 YYREEE (reference sequence). The CDR3 contains 16 residues, cysteine and phenylalanine counted. The kept DNA is CDR3 alone, 48 bases in frame from the first base. This clonotype was found once. Its target antigen remains unknown. There are no base qualities to consult, and no much larger clone falls within one base. One read alone lends weak support. The protocol used for the library was PCR. DNA from cultured CD4+ T cells underwent TCR sequencing with the Oncomine TCR Beta short-read assay at the Johns Hopkins FTIC core. Genomic DNA was extracted from the cultured CD4+ T cells with the QIAamp micro DNA kit. Oncomine TCR Beta libraries from cultured CD4+ T cells were pooled using unique dual indexes and sequenced on an Illumina iSeq 100. Turning to the authors' computational methods: Non-productive sequences were removed, and CDR3s that did not start with C, did not end with F or W, or were shorter than 7 amino acids were discarded. Antigen-specific clonotypes were identified with the MANAFEST web application by comparing peptide-stimulated wells with reference and other culture wells. For a clone to be called positive, the clone needed an FDR below 0.05, an odds ratio above 5, and a productive frequency above 0.1% in at least two of three replicate wells. Clonotypes that were significantly expanded in both SARS-CoV-2 spike wells and at least one common cold coronavirus spike condition were defined as cross-reactive. CDR3 homology was assessed with Levenshtein distances (stringdist) and unrooted phylogenetic trees (ape) in R version 3.6.1. TCRdb took the public reads, trimmed them with fastp at Q25, ran MiXCR for clone calling and kept in-frame beta chains. When rows share a CDR3 protein, they turn into one entry using the most common DNA and genes. The V and J calls and clone size are TCRdb's, not the authors'. Here the sample has under 20,000 distinct CDR3 sequences; roughly 29% occur a single time. Under 13% of the sample rests with the top ten.

Overall study outcomes, separate from this receptor: Of the vaccine-specific clones in convalescent patients, 304 of 307, or nearly all, reacted only to SARS-CoV-2 spike and did not cross-react with common cold coronaviruses. The number of convalescent patients in the study was relatively small, and the study did not examine early timepoints following natural infection. The median count of SARS-CoV-2-reactive clonotypes went up from about 23 after infection to 38 after vaccination, although the change was not significant. Among convalescent patients, a median roughly 90% of the SARS-CoV-2-reactive clones seen after vaccination appeared only after vaccination, which suggests priming specific to the vaccine.

Specimen: cultured CD4+ T cells from blood. This TCR was sampled from a human donor with COVID-19. Recombination connected TRBV5-4 to TRBJ2-5; a stretch of 10 junction bases matches TRBD2. The DNA sequence follows: TGTGCCAGCAGCTTACCGAGCGGGGGGGCCAGTGAGACCCAGTACTTC. It specifies CASSLPSGGASETQYF.